This T cell receptor (beta chain) derives from a study of blood T cell repertoires in COVID-19. About the research overall: Donors in the United States, Italy and Spain gave samples during acute or convalescent COVID-19. PBMCs, B-cell-depleted T cells, or T cells provided the cDNA or gDNA that made up the material.

This clone was seen a few times. The CDR3 loop spans 16 amino acids. Germline V gene lookup returns CDR1 SGHRS and CDR2 YFSETQ. V lost 2 bases and J 4 bases, leaving 15 bases between the germline ends. Followed longitudinally, the Seattle patients had been enrolled during active infection. Per the original methods: Reference gene primers were amplified, and this amplification served to estimate nucleated cell counts. The protocol was immunoSEQ multiplex PCR, while the TCRdb copy is restricted to in-frame clones and leaves out a portion. D and trimming come from the DNA, and the V and J calls and clone size come from that table. The sample contains some 500,000 clones, roughly nine tenths of which appear only once.

The receptor's source is a woman between 50 and 59 years old with COVID-19, enrolled during active disease. The source material was peripheral blood. The chain couples TRBV5-1 to TRBJ2-2; possible D gene TRBD2, 6 bases. In nucleotides, the CDR3 is TGCGCCAGCAGCTTAGGGGAGCGGGCCGGCACCGGGGAGCTGTTTTTT. Encoded protein: CASSLGERAGTGELFF.